This T cell receptor (beta chain) was recorded in a study of beta chain features in type 1 diabetes. At the level of the study: Age, gender and cell yields were alike across patients and healthy donors. General study points: Unsettled here was the matter of whether HLA type influences TCRB rearrangement. Reduced insertions and increased deletions marked VDJ junctions in type 1 diabetes patients.

Each sorted population was over 98% pure. The investigators reverse transcribed all of the isolated RNA, so they sequenced expressed TCRB transcripts. Profiled with immunoSEQ multiplex PCR; TCRdb holds only in-frame clones, not every one. The table includes a few hundred thousand clones, 30% detected once. Details on this clone: Its target is not known.

The CDR3 totals 13 residues. Deletions cut 11 bases from V and 1 base from J, with 12 bases between. The germline gives CDR1 SGHDN, CDR2 FVKESK. The rearrangement links TRBV14 to TRBJ1-3, with D hard to call. The sequenced material came from naive CD4+ T cells from blood. This clonotype originated in a man between 18 and 35 years old in good health. This CDR3 reads CAVERDSGNTIYF. As DNA, the CDR3 is TGTGCCGTAGAGCGGGATTCTGGAAACACCATATATTTT. The full variable domain, its missing parts supplied by reference TRBV14 and TRBJ1-3, is EAGVTQFPSHSVIEKGQTVTLRCDPISGHDNLYWYRRVMGKEIKFLLHFVKESKQDESGMPNNRFLAERTGGTYSTLKVQPAELEDSGVYFCAVERDSGNTIYFGEGSWLTVV.